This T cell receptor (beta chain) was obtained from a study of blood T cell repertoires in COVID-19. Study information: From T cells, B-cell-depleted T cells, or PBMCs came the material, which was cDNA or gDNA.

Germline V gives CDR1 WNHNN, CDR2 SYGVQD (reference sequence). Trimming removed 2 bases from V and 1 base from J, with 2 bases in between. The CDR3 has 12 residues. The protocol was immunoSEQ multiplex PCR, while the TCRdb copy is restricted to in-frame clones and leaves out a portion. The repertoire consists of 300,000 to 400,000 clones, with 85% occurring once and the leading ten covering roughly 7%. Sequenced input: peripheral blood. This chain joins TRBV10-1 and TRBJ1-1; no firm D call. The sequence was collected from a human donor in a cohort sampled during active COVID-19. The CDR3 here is CASSERNTEAFF. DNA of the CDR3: TGCGCCAGCAGTGAGCGGAACACTGAAGCTTTCTTT.